The present entry profiles one TCR beta chain with its context. This sample is part of a study of patients and donors after allogeneic stem cell transplantation. V shed 0 bases and J 8 bases; nucleotides not matched to a gene: 7. Germline CDR1 and CDR2: SQVTM and ANQGSEA. This CDR3 is 15 amino acids long. TCRdb re-analysed the RT-PCR reads in MiXCR, keeping a single row per CDR3 protein. This table holds more than 150,000 distinct CDR3 sequences, roughly two fifths found once. The gene calls are TRBV29-1 and TRBJ1-2, with 12 bases identical to TRBD1. The origin of this receptor is a human donor who was either an allogeneic HSCT recipient or a stem cell or donor lymphocyte infusion donor (not recorded which). It is not recorded whose cells these are; they may come from a transplant donor. Sequencing used blood, either unsorted or a sorted T cell fraction (not recorded which). As DNA, the CDR3 is TGCAGCGTTGAAGATTATAGGGACAGGGGGCGCGGCTACACCTTC. It codes for CSVEDYRDRGRGYTF.